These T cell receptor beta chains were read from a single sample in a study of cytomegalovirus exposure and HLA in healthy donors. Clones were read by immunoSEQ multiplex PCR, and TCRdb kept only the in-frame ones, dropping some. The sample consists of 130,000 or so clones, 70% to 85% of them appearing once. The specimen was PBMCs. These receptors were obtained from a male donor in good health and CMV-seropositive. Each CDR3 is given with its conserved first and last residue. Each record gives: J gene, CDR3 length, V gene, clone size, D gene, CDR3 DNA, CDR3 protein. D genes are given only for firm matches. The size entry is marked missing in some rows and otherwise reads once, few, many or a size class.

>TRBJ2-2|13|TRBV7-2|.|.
TGTGCCAGCAGCTACGGAGGTCTCGGGGAGCTGTTTTTT
CASSYGGLGELFF
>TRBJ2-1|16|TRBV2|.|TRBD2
TGTGCCAGCAGCGAGGGAACGGGGGGGTTATTGAATGAGCAGTTCTTC
CASSEGTGGLLNEQFF
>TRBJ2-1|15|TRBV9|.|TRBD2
TGTGCCAGCAGCGCTACTAGCGGGGGGGGGCTTTCGCAGTTCTTC
CASSATSGGGLSQFF
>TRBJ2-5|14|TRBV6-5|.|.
TGTGCCAGCAGTAGGGACTCCATCCAAGAGACCCAGTACTTC
CASSRDSIQETQYF
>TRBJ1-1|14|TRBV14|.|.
TGTGCCAGCAGCCAAGATTGGCGGGGGACTGAAGCTTTCTTT
CASSQDWRGTEAFF
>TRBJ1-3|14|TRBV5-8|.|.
TGTGCCAGCACCCGGGGGTCCTCTGGAAACACCATATATTTT
CASTRGSSGNTIYF
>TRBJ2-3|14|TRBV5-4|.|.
TGTGCCAGCAGCAGACGGGACTTCACAGATACGCAGTATTTT
CASSRRDFTDTQYF
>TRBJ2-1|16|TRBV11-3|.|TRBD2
TGTGCCAGCAGCCCCGGGACTAGCGGGGCCTACAATGAGCAGTTCTTC
CASSPGTSGAYNEQFF
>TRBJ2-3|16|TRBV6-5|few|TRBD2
TGTGCCAGCAGTTACTCACTAGCGGGAGGTTCAGATACGCAGTATTTT
CASSYSLAGGSDTQYF
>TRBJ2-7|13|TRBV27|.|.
TGTGCCAGCAGTTTTGGGAGCGCCTACGAGCAGTACTTC
CASSFGSAYEQYF
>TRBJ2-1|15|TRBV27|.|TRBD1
TGTGCCAGCATATCCGGGACAGGGGTGGGGAATGAGCAGTTCTTC
CASISGTGVGNEQFF
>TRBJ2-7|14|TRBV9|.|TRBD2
TGTGCCAGCAGCGTAGGTCTAGCGGGGTACGAGCAGTACTTC
CASSVGLAGYEQYF
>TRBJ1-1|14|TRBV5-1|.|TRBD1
TGCGCCAGCAGCGGACAGGGGCTTAACACTGAAGCTTTCTTT
CASSGQGLNTEAFF
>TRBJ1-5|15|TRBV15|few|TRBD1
TGTGCCACCAGCGCCCTAGACAGGGGACATCAGCCCCAGCATTTT
CATSALDRGHQPQHF
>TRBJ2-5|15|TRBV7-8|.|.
TGTGCCAGCAGCTTAGCTTCGTCAGGGATCGAGACCCAGTACTTC
CASSLASSGIETQYF
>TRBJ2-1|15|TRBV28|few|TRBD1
TGTGCCAGCAGGCCGGGACAGGGGGCAAGGGATGAGCAGTTCTTC
CASRPGQGARDEQFF
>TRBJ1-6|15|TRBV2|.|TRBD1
TGTGCCAGCAGTTCCGGGACAGGGGCTAATTCACCCCTCCACTTT
CASSSGTGANSPLHF
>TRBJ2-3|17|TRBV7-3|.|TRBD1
TGTGCCAGCAGCTTAGCCGCAGGGGGCCCCTACACAGATACGCAGTATTTT
CASSLAAGGPYTDTQYF
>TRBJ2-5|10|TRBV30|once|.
TGTGCCTGGGGCTTTGAGACCCAGTACTTC
CAWGFETQYF
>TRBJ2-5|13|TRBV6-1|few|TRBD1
TGTGCCAGCAGGCGACAGGGATCTCTGACCCAGTACTTC
CASRRQGSLTQYF
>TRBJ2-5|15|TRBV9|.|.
TGTGCCAGCAGCCCAAGACTACAGGGTTTAGAGACCCAGTACTTC
CASSPRLQGLETQYF
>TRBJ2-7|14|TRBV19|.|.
TGTGCCAGTAGTCCCGAAGTGGCCACCTACGAGCAGTACTTC
CASSPEVATYEQYF
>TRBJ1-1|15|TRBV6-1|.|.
TGTGCCAGCAGTCCTCCGACAGGCCACAGATCTGAAGCTTTCTTT
CASSPPTGHRSEAFF
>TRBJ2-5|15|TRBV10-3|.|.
TGTGCCATCAGTGAGTCGACGGCTCCGGGAGAGACCCAGTACTTC
CAISESTAPGETQYF
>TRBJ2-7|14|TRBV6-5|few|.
TGTGCCAGCAGTGCCGAGACTAGCTCCTACGAGCAGTACTTC
CASSAETSSYEQYF
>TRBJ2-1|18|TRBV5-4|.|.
TGTGCCAGCAGCCCTGGGGGTAGCGGTCCGAGCTCCTACAATGAGCAGTTCTTC
CASSPGGSGPSSYNEQFF
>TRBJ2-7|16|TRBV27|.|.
TGTGCCAGCAGTTTATCGCAAGGGGCAGGGGTGAGCGAGCAGTACTTC
CASSLSQGAGVSEQYF
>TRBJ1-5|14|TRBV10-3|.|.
TGTGCCATCAGTGACACAGTCAGCAATCAGCCCCAGCATTTT
CAISDTVSNQPQHF
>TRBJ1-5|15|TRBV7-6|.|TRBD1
TGTGCCAGCAGCCAGACAGGGGCGAGCAATCAGCCCCAGCATTTT
CASSQTGASNQPQHF
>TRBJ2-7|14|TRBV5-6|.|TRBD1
TGTGCCAGCAGCCAAGACAGGGGGATCTACGAGCAGTACTTC
CASSQDRGIYEQYF
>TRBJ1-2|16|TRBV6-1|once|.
TGTGCCAGCAGTGAAGCCCCCGTCGACAGTTACTATGGCTACACCTTC
CASSEAPVDSYYGYTF